These 17 T cell receptor beta chains originate from one sample sequenced in a study of identical twins. TCRdb passed the 5' RACE reads through MiXCR, listing each CDR3 protein once. Of 1.5 million or so distinct CDR3 sequences listed, around 29% are singletons. Sequencing was done on a sample of cord blood. Receptor source: a newborn girl in good health.

This clonotype has only a few counts. The rearrangement links TRBV20-1 to TRBJ2-7, with D possibly TRBD1 on 6 matching bases. The V gene lost 0 bases and the J gene lost 5 bases, with 14 bases spanning the gap. There are 14 residues in the CDR3. In germline, CDR1 is DFQATT, CDR2 SNEGSKA (reference sequence). The CDR3 bases are TGCAGTGCTAGAGATTTAACAGGGAACCACGAGCAGTACTTC. Translation: CSARDLTGNHEQYF.

The J gene is TRBJ2-1, the V gene TRBV11-1; 10 positions agree with TRBD1. This CDR3 has 16 residues. V was clipped by 8 bases and J by 7 bases; unmatched bases: 14. Germline assignment: CDR1 SGHAT and CDR2 FQDESV (reference sequence). CDR3 loop: CASSNPDRGRRNEQFF. The CDR3, as DNA: TGTGCCAGCTCCAATCCCGACAGGGGGCGGAGGAATGAGCAGTTCTTC. The complete variable domain, with remaining parts taken from reference TRBV11-1 and TRBJ2-1, reads EAEVAQSPRYKITEKSQAVAFWCDPISGHATLYWYRQILGQGPELLVQFQDESVVDDSQLPKDRFSAERLKGVDSTLKIQPAELGDSAMYLCASSNPDRGRRNEQFFGPGTRLTVL.

V and J are TRBV5-6 and TRBJ2-7; 15 bases line up with TRBD2. Germline trimming cut 3 bases from V and 0 bases from J; bases unmatched to any gene: 7. The CDR3 is made up of 18 amino acids. The germline V gene encodes CDR1 SGHDT and CDR2 YYEEEE. CDR3 loop: CASSSPGLAGGFSYEQYF. In nucleotides, the CDR3 is TGTGCCAGCAGCTCACCGGGACTAGCGGGGGGATTCTCCTACGAGCAGTACTTC.

About this clonotype itself: Germline and junction disagree at one end, which may indicate a read error. The V gene is TRBV5-1, the J gene TRBJ2-1; 11 nucleotides line up with TRBD1. The CDR3 runs 16 residues. Germline V lookup: CDR1 SGHRS, CDR2 YFSETQ. CDR3 nucleotide sequence: TGCGCCGGCAGCTTGGTTCCCGGGACAGGGGGCAATGAGCAGTTCTTC. This gives the protein CAGSLVPGTGGNEQFF.

In this sample, this clonotype turned up a few times. This sequence joins TRBV5-5 and TRBJ2-1, with a possible D match to TRBD2 (6 bases). The germline V and J ends were trimmed by 0 bases and 5 bases, with 15 bases remaining between them. This CDR3 contains 16 residues. Germline loops: CDR1 SGHKS, CDR2 YYEKEE (reference sequence). The CDR3 coding sequence is TGTGCCAGCAGCTTGGGGGGTAGCGGCCCAAACAATGAGCAGTTCTTC. Amino acids: CASSLGGSGPNNEQFF.

This clonotype was detected only once. This chain uses TRBV10-1 with TRBJ2-3; no clear D gene. In germline, CDR1 is WNHNN, CDR2 SYGVQD (reference sequence). Trimming removed 0 bases from V and 6 bases from J, with 13 bases in between. This CDR3 is 15 amino acids long. The CDR3 loop is CASSESTLPQDTQYF. The CDR3 region has the DNA TGCGCCAGCAGTGAGTCGACTCTACCCCAGGATACGCAGTATTTT.

The chain joins TRBV3-1 to TRBJ2-1; 15 bases are a match to TRBD2. CDR3 length equals 17 residues. V lost 4 bases to trimming and J lost 13 bases; unmatched junction nucleotides: 14. Per the germline V gene, CDR1 is LGHDT and CDR2 is YNNKEL (reference sequence). CDR3 DNA sequence: TGTGCCAGCAGCCCCGGACTAGCGGGGGGGCCGTCTGAGACCCAGTTCTTC. Residues: CASSPGLAGGPSETQFF.

The rearrangement uses TRBV19 and TRBJ2-7; a weak D match, TRBD1 (5 bases). Trimming cost V 6 bases and J 0 bases, with 12 bases left between them. Germline V gives CDR1 LNHDA, CDR2 SQIVND (reference sequence). The CDR3 sequence is 14 residues long. In DNA form, the CDR3 reads TGTGCCAGTAGCGACAGTTCTTCCTCCTACGAGCAGTACTTC. As protein: CASSDSSSSYEQYF.

This clonotype has more than one count but fewer than ten. CDR3 loop: CASNVGLAGNNEQFF. CDR3 DNA sequence: TGCGCCAGCAACGTTGGACTAGCGGGGAACAATGAGCAGTTCTTC. The chain combines TRBV5-1 with TRBJ2-1; 12 bases map to TRBD2. In germline, CDR1 is SGHRS, CDR2 YFSETQ. The CDR3 totals 15 residues. Trimming cost V 6 bases and J 5 bases; bases outside gene matches: 6. Using reference TRBV5-1 and TRBJ2-1 for the parts outside the CDR3, the full variable domain is KAGVTQTPRYLIKTRGQQVTLSCSPISGHRSVSWYQQTPGQGLQFLFEYFSETQRNKGNFPGRFSGRQFSNSRSEMNVSTLELGDSALYLCASNVGLAGNNEQFFGPGTRLTVL.

The table lists this clonotype with many counts. The chain combines TRBV28 with TRBJ2-7; D call uncertain. V was trimmed by 6 bases and J by 0 bases, leaving 15 bases between them. This CDR3 is built from 15 residues. The germline gives CDR1 MDHEN, CDR2 SYDVKM. The CDR3 sequence is CASSTASLSSYEQYF. The CDR3 DNA is TGTGCCAGCAGCACTGCCTCACTTAGCTCCTACGAGCAGTACTTC.

As for this clonotype: The germline gene is not matched at one end of the junction; a read error may be the cause. The genes are TRBV29-1 and TRBJ2-7; tentative D call: TRBD1 (6 bases). This CDR3 contains 11 residues. In germline, CDR1 is SQVTM, CDR2 ANQGSEA. The CDR3 loop is CCVRTAYEQYF. Here the CDR3 DNA reads TGCTGCGTGAGGACAGCCTACGAGCAGTACTTC.

The rearrangement joins TRBV28 to TRBJ2-1, with 12 nucleotides matching TRBD2. J gave up 6 bases and V 4 bases, and 4 bases lay outside the gene matches. Germline V lookup: CDR1 MDHEN, CDR2 SYDVKM. The CDR3 covers 15 residues. CDR3 in amino acids: CASSSLAGGFNEQFF. Written as DNA, the CDR3 is TGTGCCAGCAGTTCACTAGCGGGAGGTTTCAATGAGCAGTTCTTC.

This clonotype was observed a few times. The rearrangement links TRBV29-1 to TRBJ2-3, with 9 bases lining up with TRBD1. After removal of 3 bases from V and 4 bases from J, the junction contained 8 bases not matched to a gene. The CDR3 sequence is 15 residues long. Germline V lookup: CDR1 SQVTM, CDR2 ANQGSEA. CDR3 residues: CSVDPPGQGADTQYF. The CDR3 DNA is TGCAGCGTTGATCCACCGGGACAGGGCGCAGATACGCAGTATTTT.

This clonotype was counted a single time. The rearrangement links TRBV30 to TRBJ2-7; D is possibly TRBD2 (6 bases). The V gene's germline CDR1 is GTSNPN and CDR2 SVGIG (reference sequence). This CDR3 region has 13 residues. V shed 2 bases and J shed 0 bases, with 8 bases lying between them. The CDR3 is CAWSSGLSYEQYF. In DNA form, the CDR3 reads TGTGCCTGGAGTAGCGGGCTCTCCTACGAGCAGTACTTC.

The V gene is TRBV2, the J gene TRBJ2-3, with TRBD2 matching over 7 bases. The ends lost 6 bases at V and 6 bases at J; junction bases unmatched: 3. The CDR3 has 12 residues. CDR1 and CDR2 from the germline V gene are SNHLY and FYNNEI. The DNA for the CDR3 is TGTGCCAGCAGGTCAGCGGGGGATACGCAGTATTTT. This gives the protein CASRSAGDTQYF.

This clonotype has a handful of counts. J is TRBJ2-2 and V is TRBV6-2 or TRBV6-3; 9 bases are shared with TRBD2. Germline V gives CDR1 MNHEY, CDR2 SVGEGT. The CDR3 is 16 residues long. V was pared by 2 bases and J by 1 base, with 2 bases of the junction left unmatched. CDR3 DNA: TGTGCCAGCAGTTACCCAGCGGGAGGGAACACCGGGGAGCTGTTTTTT. It codes for CASSYPAGGNTGELFF.

The CDR3 region is CASSDRVGGETQYF. In DNA form, the CDR3 reads TGTGCCAGCAGTGATAGGGTCGGTGGAGAGACCCAGTACTTC. This chain joins TRBV25-1 and TRBJ2-5; D is ambiguous. This CDR3 spans 14 amino acids. The V end lost 3 bases, the J end lost 4 bases, and 12 bases lay between the germline ends. Germline CDR1 MGHDK, CDR2 SYGVNS.